This T cell receptor beta chain was found in a study of CD8 T cells in ankylosing spondylitis. Construction of TCR beta libraries was performed using quantitative 5'-RACE with molecular barcodes. Each CDR3 protein is one row after TCRdb ran MiXCR on the 5' RACE reads. In the table there are 300,000 to 350,000 distinct CDR3 sequences, roughly 12% of which are singletons. V was clipped by 5 bases and J by 8 bases; unmatched bases: 9. This CDR3 is 16 amino acids long. Germline CDR1 SGHTA, CDR2 FQGNSA. The sample holds many counts of this clonotype. The sequenced sample consisted of blood, either unsorted or a sorted T cell fraction (not recorded which). The V call is TRBV7-2, the J call TRBJ2-4; 13 nucleotides agree with TRBD2. This receptor was identified in a female donor with ankylosing spondylitis or in good health (not recorded which). The CDR3, as DNA: TGTGCCAGCAGCACCGGACTAGCGGGAGTTAGAGACATTCAGTACTTC. Its protein is CASSTGLAGVRDIQYF.